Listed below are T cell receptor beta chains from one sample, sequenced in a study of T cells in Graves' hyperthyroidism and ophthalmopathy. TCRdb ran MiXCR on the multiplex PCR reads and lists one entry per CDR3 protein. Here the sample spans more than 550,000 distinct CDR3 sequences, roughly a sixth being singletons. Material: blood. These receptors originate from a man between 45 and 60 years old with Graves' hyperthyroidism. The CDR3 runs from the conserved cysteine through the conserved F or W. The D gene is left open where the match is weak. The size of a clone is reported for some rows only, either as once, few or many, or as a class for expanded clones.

cdr3_nt: TGCAGCTCAATTCCCAGCGGGAGGGCCATAGGGAGATACAATGAGCAGTTCTTC
cdr3_aa: CSSIPSGRAIGRYNEQFF
j_call: TRBJ2-1
d_call: TRBD2
v_call: TRBV29-1
clone_size: many

cdr3_nt: TGCGCCAGCAGATCGGCGACCTCGAGGGAGACCCAGTACTTC
cdr3_aa: CASRSATSRETQYF
j_call: TRBJ2-5
d_call: NA
v_call: TRBV4-1
clone_size: few

cdr3_nt: TGTGCCAGCAGACTAGCGGGGGAGACCCAGTACTTC
cdr3_aa: CASRLAGETQYF
j_call: TRBJ2-5
d_call: TRBD2
v_call: TRBV7-9
clone_size: many

cdr3_nt: TGTGCCAGCAGATCCGACCGGGTTGGAAAACAGGACACTGAAGCTTTCTTT
cdr3_aa: CASRSDRVGKQDTEAFF
j_call: TRBJ1-1
d_call: NA
v_call: TRBV6-2/TRBV6-3
clone_size: many

cdr3_nt: TGTGCCAGCAGCTCCGCGGACGGCTACAATCAGCCCCAGCATTTT
cdr3_aa: CASSSADGYNQPQHF
j_call: TRBJ1-5
d_call: NA
v_call: TRBV7-9
clone_size: NA

cdr3_nt: TGTGCCAGCAGCTTAGCGGGGGCCAATTCACCCCTCCACTTT
cdr3_aa: CASSLAGANSPLHF
j_call: TRBJ1-6
d_call: NA
v_call: TRBV7-9
clone_size: NA

cdr3_nt: TGTGCCAGCAGTTTGGGGTGGGCATTGAACACTGAAGCTTTCTTT
cdr3_aa: CASSLGWALNTEAFF
j_call: TRBJ1-1
d_call: NA
v_call: TRBV28
clone_size: few

cdr3_nt: TGTGCCAGCACTGGGGCTCGTGAGCAGTTCTTC
cdr3_aa: CASTGAREQFF
j_call: TRBJ2-1
d_call: NA
v_call: TRBV27
clone_size: many

cdr3_nt: TGCAGTGCGGGGGGGGCTAGCGGGAGTCTAGATACGCAGTATTTT
cdr3_aa: CSAGGASGSLDTQYF
j_call: TRBJ2-3
d_call: TRBD2
v_call: TRBV20-1
clone_size: few

cdr3_nt: TGTGCCAGCTGGGGGACCTATGGCTACACCTTC
cdr3_aa: CASWGTYGYTF
j_call: TRBJ1-2
d_call: NA
v_call: TRBV7-9
clone_size: many

cdr3_nt: TGTGCCAGCATGCCCCAAGAGGTGGCGAAGACCCAGTACTTC
cdr3_aa: CASMPQEVAKTQYF
j_call: TRBJ2-5
d_call: NA
v_call: TRBV28
clone_size: many

cdr3_nt: TGTGCCAGCAGCCATTATAGGGCGGAGAACACTGAAGCTTTCTTT
cdr3_aa: CASSHYRAENTEAFF
j_call: TRBJ1-1
d_call: NA
v_call: TRBV28
clone_size: many

cdr3_nt: TGCAGTGCTAGAAATATAGGGCTAGCGGGAGTCAATGAGCAGTTCTTC
cdr3_aa: CSARNIGLAGVNEQFF
j_call: TRBJ2-1
d_call: TRBD2
v_call: TRBV20-1
clone_size: NA

cdr3_nt: TGTGCCAGCAGTTTCCGCAGGGGGCTCGGCGAGACCCAGTACTTC
cdr3_aa: CASSFRRGLGETQYF
j_call: TRBJ2-5
d_call: TRBD1
v_call: TRBV28
clone_size: many

cdr3_nt: TGTGCCAGCAGTTTTAGGTCCGCTTTGGGCATTCAGTACTTC
cdr3_aa: CASSFRSALGIQYF
j_call: TRBJ2-4
d_call: NA
v_call: TRBV12-3/TRBV12-4
clone_size: many

cdr3_nt: TGTGCCAGCAGTTCCCGAACTAATTCACCCCTCCACTTT
cdr3_aa: CASSSRTNSPLHF
j_call: TRBJ1-6
d_call: NA
v_call: TRBV12-3/TRBV12-4
clone_size: NA

cdr3_nt: TGTGCCAGCAGTACCCCACGGGCGGCCAACGTCCTGACTTTC
cdr3_aa: CASSTPRAANVLTF
j_call: TRBJ2-6
d_call: NA
v_call: TRBV6-7
clone_size: many

cdr3_nt: TGCAGTGCTACCGGACCGCTAGGGTGGTACGAGCAGTACTTC
cdr3_aa: CSATGPLGWYEQYF
j_call: TRBJ2-7
d_call: NA
v_call: TRBV20-1
clone_size: few

cdr3_nt: TGTGCCACCAGTAGTACGGGAGACGGGGCCGGGGAGCTGTTTTTT
cdr3_aa: CATSSTGDGAGELFF
j_call: TRBJ2-2
d_call: NA
v_call: TRBV24-1
clone_size: few

cdr3_nt: TGTGCCACCAGTGATTTGTCAGCGGACGAGCAGTACTTC
cdr3_aa: CATSDLSADEQYF
j_call: TRBJ2-7
d_call: NA
v_call: TRBV24-1
clone_size: many